Listed here are 4 T cell receptor beta chains from one sample, sequenced in a study of shared clonotypes between healthy human individuals (dated by TCRdb to the early 2020s). Preparation of the library involved the immunoSEQ multiplex PCR assay. The clones in this table, taken by TCRdb from immuneACCESS, are in-frame only. Not every clone is retained; where verified, under half of the shortfall comes from an unresolved V gene, and the cause of the rest is unknown. Present in this sample are about 680,000 clones, about 80% of which were seen just once. In total, the top ten clones hold around 1.7% of the sample. Sequencing was done on a sample of memory CD4+ T cells sorted from blood. In the paper's terms, the cell subset or site label means: CD45RA-negative fraction. These receptors were collected from a woman aged 30 to 39 in good health.

This clone was picked up one time. This chain connects TRBV6-4 to TRBJ2-7; D is undetermined. The V end was cut by 2 bases, the J end by 3 bases, with 8 bases between. The V gene's germline CDR1 is MRHNA and CDR2 SNTAGT. This CDR3 contains 13 residues. The CDR3 sequence: CASSDGSDYEQYF. CDR3 nucleotides: TGTGCCAGCAGTGACGGATCTGACTACGAGCAGTACTTC.

This clone came up a few times. This sequence joins TRBV5-1 and TRBJ2-5, with 7 bases that match TRBD1. The junction had 9 bases not matched to a gene; V was cut back by 2 bases and J by 2 bases. Looked up from germline, CDR1 is SGHRS and CDR2 is YFSETQ. The CDR3 runs to 16 residues. The CDR3, as DNA: TGCGCCAGCAGCTTAGGTATGACAGGGATTCAAGAGACCCAGTACTTC. Amino acids: CASSLGMTGIQETQYF. Looking up the rest from reference TRBV5-1 and TRBJ2-5 gives the full variable domain: KAGVTQTPRYLIKTRGQQVTLSCSPISGHRSVSWYQQTPGQGLQFLFEYFSETQRNKGNFPGRFSGRQFSNSRSEMNVSTLELGDSALYLCASSLGMTGIQETQYFGPGTRLLVL.

The chain couples TRBV6-1 to TRBJ1-4, with TRBD1 as a possible D gene (5 bases). The CDR3 has 13 amino acids. Germline V gene lookup returns CDR1 MNHNS and CDR2 SASEGT. Between the trimmed V and J ends, which lost 6 bases and 5 bases, there was a span of 10 bases. The CDR3 region has the DNA TGTGCCAGCAGGAGTCGACAGAATGAAAAACTGTTTTTT. It specifies CASRSRQNEKLFF.

V gene TRBV11-2 combines with J gene TRBJ2-2; 11 bases are shared with TRBD1. V gave up 7 bases and J gave up 3 bases; unmatched junction bases: 7. Looked up from germline, CDR1 is SGHAT and CDR2 is FQNNGV. This CDR3 has 16 amino acids. The CDR3 DNA is TGTGCCAGCACCGGCGGGACAGGGGGGCACACCGGGGAGCTGTTTTTT. As protein: CASTGGTGGHTGELFF.